This paragraph reports one T cell receptor beta chain. Its antigen remains unidentified. CDR3 size: 16 residues. Germline V gives CDR1 MNHEY, CDR2 SMNVEV (reference sequence). Trimming took 4 bases from V and 1 from J; bases not matched to a gene: 2. The data originate from a study of OX40 agonist ivuxolimab in advanced cancers. Study-wide context: Under the entry rules, prior anti-PD-1, anti-PD-L1 or anti-CTLA-4 therapy was allowed, and about 40% had some. Study conclusions and caveats: On average, CD8+ T cells showed a greater number of expanded clones than CD4+.

The repertoire was sequenced with immunoSEQ multiplex PCR; TCRdb's copy has only in-frame clones and lacks some. The sample holds approximately 32,000 clones, approximately 88% seen once. The specimen comprised CD4+ or CD8+ T cells sorted from blood, sampled in a trial of the OX40 agonist ivuxolimab. This rearrangement joins TRBV27 to TRBJ2-1; the match to TRBD2 covers 12 bases. This TCR was recovered from an adult with an advanced solid tumor such as melanoma, head and neck, liver or kidney cancer. The CDR3 coding sequence is TGTGCCAGCAGTTGGGGGACTAGCGGGTCCTACAATGAGCAGTTCTTC. Translation: CASSWGTSGSYNEQFF.